This TCR beta chain was captured by sequencing in a study of tumor-infiltrating lymphocytes in oesophageal squamous cell carcinoma. The J segment lost 0 bases and the V segment lost 5 bases, leaving 7 bases of the junction unmatched. This CDR3 region has 19 residues. The germline V gene encodes CDR1 SGHTA and CDR2 FQGNSA. The table lists this clonotype with many counts. TCRdb processed the PCR reads anew with MiXCR; each CDR3 protein has one entry. This table holds 9,500 or so distinct CDR3 sequences, under 65% found once. The J gene is TRBJ2-2, the V gene TRBV7-2, with 15 bases identical to TRBD2. The sequence came from a female donor with esophageal squamous cell carcinoma. Sequencing was carried out using esophageal tumor tissue. The CDR3 sequence is CASSAGLAGGKPNTGELFF. The CDR3 DNA sequence: TGTGCCAGCAGCGCGGGACTAGCGGGGGGAAAGCCGAACACCGGGGAGCTGTTTTTT.